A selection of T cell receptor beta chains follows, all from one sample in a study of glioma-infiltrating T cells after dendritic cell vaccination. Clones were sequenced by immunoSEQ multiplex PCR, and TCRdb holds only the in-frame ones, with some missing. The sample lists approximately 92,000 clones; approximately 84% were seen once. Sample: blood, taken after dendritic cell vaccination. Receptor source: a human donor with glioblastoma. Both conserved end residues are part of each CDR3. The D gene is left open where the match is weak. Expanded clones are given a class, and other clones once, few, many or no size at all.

TGTGCTAGCAGCCGAAGGGGGCGCACAGAGACCCAGTACTTC	CASSRRGRTETQYF	few	TRBV7-7	TRBJ2-5	TRBD1
TGTGCCAGTAGTATTGGACAGTTAGACTATGGCTACACCTTC	CASSIGQLDYGYTF	NA	TRBV19	TRBJ1-2	NA
TGCAGCGTTGAGGGGCAGGGTCCTGGCTACACCTTC	CSVEGQGPGYTF	NA	TRBV29-1	TRBJ1-2	NA
TGTGCCAGCAGTTTATTCGAGACTTCGGCGGCCCCGAGGGGCTACACCTTC	CASSLFETSAAPRGYTF	NA	TRBV28	TRBJ1-2	NA
TGCGCCAGCAGTGAGTCGCGAGGAAGGGGTGGTATGAACACTGAAGCTTTCTTT	CASSESRGRGGMNTEAFF	NA	TRBV10-1	TRBJ1-1	NA
TGCGCCAGCAGCTTGGGACGAGACAGATTAAACACTGAAGCTTTCTTT	CASSLGRDRLNTEAFF	NA	TRBV5-1	TRBJ1-1	NA
TGTGCCATCAGTGACTCGGACAGACACACCGGGGAGCTGTTTTTT	CAISDSDRHTGELFF	few	TRBV10-3	TRBJ2-2	NA
TGTGCCAGCAGTGTGACTCACACAGATACGCAGTATTTT	CASSVTHTDTQYF	NA	TRBV6-4	TRBJ2-3	NA
TGTGCCACCAGCAGAATAGCGGGGGGGCAAAATGAGCAGTTCTTC	CATSRIAGGQNEQFF	NA	TRBV15	TRBJ2-1	TRBD2
TGTGCCAGCAGTTCGAAAGGACTCGGCGCAGATACGCAGTATTTT	CASSSKGLGADTQYF	NA	TRBV6-1	TRBJ2-3	NA
TGTGCCAGCAGCGTAGCCGGGAGCACAGATACGCAGTATTTT	CASSVAGSTDTQYF	NA	TRBV9	TRBJ2-3	NA
TGTGCCAGCAGCTTATCAAGGGGTTCTAATGAAAAACTGTTTTTT	CASSLSRGSNEKLFF	NA	TRBV11-2	TRBJ1-4	NA
TGTGCCAGCACCTTGACCGGGACTAGCGGGAGGGCCTACGAGCAGTACTTC	CASTLTGTSGRAYEQYF	NA	TRBV28	TRBJ2-7	TRBD2